The source of this T cell receptor beta chain is a study of cytomegalovirus exposure and HLA in healthy donors. Study outcomes and limitations: There were some public TCRs occurring in many donors, but most TCR sequences were rare. An analysis that was carried out later associated 16,000 or so TCR beta sequences with HLA alleles at 0.05 false discovery rate.

Regarding this clone: Its antigen remains unknown.

V was pared by 10 bases and J by 14 bases, with 21 bases between. This CDR3 has 13 amino acids. Per germline, CDR1 LNHDA and CDR2 SQIVND (reference sequence). Use of 60 Vbeta and 13 Jbeta primers characterized the PCR. Sequencing was performed with immunoSEQ multiplex PCR; in TCRdb, only in-frame clones are kept and a portion is missing. The data contain under 150,000 clones, 80% of them seen just once; the ten biggest clones take up around 5%. This clonotype was sampled from a male donor in good health and CMV-seronegative. Sequenced sample: PBMCs. The chain uses TRBV19 and TRBJ1-6, with D tentatively TRBD1 (5 bases). The CDR3 region is CATKTRSGGALHF. As DNA, the CDR3 is TGTGCCACTAAGACCCGTTCGGGAGGGGCCCTCCACTTT.